This TCR beta chain was recorded in a study of CD4 T cells in relation to SARS-CoV-2 and coronaviruses. About the study: The restricting HLA molecule for shared crossreactive spike epitopes was mapped. Whole-study results and caveats: Approximately 65% of donors had memory CD4+ clonotypes crossrecognizing SARS-CoV-2 and common cold coronavirus spike. This crossreactivity analysis covered spike protein alone, no other viral proteins.

Unexposed donor CD4+ T cells date from about 2011-2018, before the COVID-19 pandemic. The table came from immunoSEQ multiplex PCR; TCRdb's copy has only in-frame clones and leaves some out. The sample lists roughly 63,000 clones, about 95% occurring once. The CDR3 covers 15 residues. The germline V gene has CDR1 MNHNY and CDR2 SVGAGI (reference sequence). The V end lost 0 bases, the J end lost 2 bases, and 10 bases lay between the germline ends. This clone was seen only once. Its antigen remains unknown. The sequenced sample was naive CD4+ T cells from PBMCs. Indicated subset: naive CD4+ T cells isolated by negative enrichment. The rearrangement joins TRBV6-6 to TRBJ1-2, with D tentatively TRBD1 (6 bases). The TCR originated in a human donor in good health. The CDR3 loop is CASSYSGQTNYGYTF. In DNA, the CDR3 is TGTGCCAGCAGTTACTCTGGACAGACAAACTATGGCTACACCTTC.